This TCR beta chain appears in the sequencing data of a study of OX40 agonist ivuxolimab in advanced cancers. In the study overall: In this cohort, patients received ivuxolimab, an agonistic anti-OX40 (CD134) antibody.

The CDR3 spans 15 residues. Germline V gene sequence: CDR1 SGHRS, CDR2 YFSETQ. Germline trimming cut 4 bases from V and 8 bases from J; bases unmatched to any gene: 10. General study points: No antigen was identified for the clonally expanded peripheral T cells. Partial responders receiving 0.1-3.0 mg/kg showed among the lowest clonal expansion.

Measured with immunoSEQ multiplex PCR; TCRdb has only the in-frame clones, and not every one. This sample yields about 58,000 clones, of which roughly 84% are seen a single time; approximately 1% belongs to the top ten. A remark on this clone: Antigen specificity is unknown.

Blood samples were obtained at baseline, cycle 4 day 1, and cycle 7 day 1. The receptor comes from an adult with an advanced solid tumor such as melanoma, head and neck, liver or kidney cancer. The sequencing used CD4+ or CD8+ T cells sorted from blood, collected in a trial of the OX40 agonist ivuxolimab. The chain employs TRBV5-1 and TRBJ2-1; 9 bases are a match to TRBD2. The CDR3 DNA is TGCGCCAGCAGCGAACTAGCGGGTCCGGACTATGAGCAGTTCTTC. It translates to CASSELAGPDYEQFF.